This is a list of T cell receptor beta chains from one sample in a study of cytomegalovirus exposure and HLA in healthy donors. Produced via immunoSEQ multiplex PCR; TCRdb's table is partial and in-frame only. The top ten clones hold 13% of a sample with about 150,000 clones, 80% of them seen once. Sequencing used PBMCs. The origin of the receptors is a man aged 25 to 40 in good health and CMV-seropositive. CDR3s include the opening cysteine and the closing phenylalanine or tryptophan. A D gene is named only where the DNA matches it firmly. Expanded clones get a size class; other rows say once, few or many, or leave the size out.

j_call d_call v_call clone_size cdr3_nt cdr3_aa
TRBJ2-3 - TRBV27 - TGTGCCAGCAGTTCTGGCGGTTCCCTCCCCGATACGCAGTATTTT CASSSGGSLPDTQYF
TRBJ2-7 TRBD1 TRBV11-1 - TGTGCCAGCAGTGCTAACAAACAGGGGGCTCACTCCGAGCAGTACTTC CASSANKQGAHSEQYF
TRBJ2-7 - TRBV5-6 - TGTGCCAGCACCCGAGCAGGGTCCTTCCGCGAGCAGTACTTC CASTRAGSFREQYF
TRBJ2-7 TRBD1 TRBV27 - TGTGCCAGCAGCCCGTTAGAGACAGGGCCCCGGGCCGGAGAGCAGTACTTC CASSPLETGPRAGEQYF
TRBJ1-2 - TRBV11-2 - TGTGCCAGCAGCTTAGACTTCGGTGTAAACTATGGCTACACCTTC CASSLDFGVNYGYTF
TRBJ2-3 TRBD2 TRBV7-2 - TGTGCCAGCAGCTTAGCTGCAGCGCTAGCGGGAGCAGATACGCAGTATTTT CASSLAAALAGADTQYF
TRBJ1-5 TRBD1 TRBV6-6 - TGTGCCAGCAGTTGGGACAGGGGAAGTTATCAGCCCCAGCATTTT CASSWDRGSYQPQHF
TRBJ1-2 - TRBV15 - TGTGCCACCAGCAGAGGTCCCACAGGGTTAGATGGCTACACCTTC CATSRGPTGLDGYTF
TRBJ2-3 TRBD1 TRBV10-3 - TGTGCCATCAGTGAGCACCGGACAGGGGGCGCAGCAGATACGCAGTATTTT CAISEHRTGGAADTQYF
TRBJ2-3 - TRBV28 - TGTGCCAGCAGTGCACCCGGGACTCAGCCAAATTTT CASSAPGTQPNF
TRBJ1-5 - TRBV6-1 - TGTGCCAGCAGTGTAGGCGGGGCCCAGCCCCAGCATTTT CASSVGGAQPQHF
TRBJ2-3 TRBD2 TRBV27 - TGTGCCAGCAGTTTATCGGCGTCAGGCGGGGGACTAGCGCTCACAGATACGCAGTATTTT CASSLSASGGGLALTDTQYF
TRBJ2-1 - TRBV7-8 few TGTGCCAGCAGCCCCGGGAGTTACAATGAGCAGTTCTTC CASSPGSYNEQFF
TRBJ2-3 TRBD2 TRBV5-4 - TGTGCCAGCAGCTCCCGTGGGACTAGCGGGACCACAGATACGCAGTATTTT CASSSRGTSGTTDTQYF
TRBJ2-5 TRBD2 TRBV5-4 - TGTGCCAGCAGCTTGGATCTAGCGGGAGGGCAAGAGACCCAGTACTTC CASSLDLAGGQETQYF
TRBJ2-1 - TRBV6-1 - TGTGCCAGCAGTGATACGGGAGATCGGGAGCAGTTCTTC CASSDTGDREQFF
TRBJ1-2 - TRBV9 - TGTGCCAGCACCATGGGGACTTTCGGCTATGGCTACACCTTC CASTMGTFGYGYTF
TRBJ2-1 TRBD2 TRBV5-1 - TGCGCCAGCAGCTTACTGGCCTTAGGACTAGCGAATTCCCCCACCTACAATGAGCAGTTCTTC CASSLLALGLANSPTYNEQFF
TRBJ2-1 TRBD2 TRBV28 - TGTGCCAGCAGTTTATTGCGCGGGAGACCGAATGAGCAGTTCTTC CASSLLRGRPNEQFF
TRBJ2-4 - TRBV5-1 - TGCGCCAGCAGCTTAGGGGTTGCCAAAAACATTCAGTACTTC CASSLGVAKNIQYF
TRBJ1-1 - TRBV7-2 - TGTGCCAGCAGCTTAGTTCGTTACACTGAAGCTTTCTTT CASSLVRYTEAFF
TRBJ2-7 TRBD1 TRBV6-6 - TGTGCCAGCACGACAGGGGGGAGGGGGTGGGGTCCCGAGCAGTACTTC CASTTGGRGWGPEQYF
TRBJ1-1 - TRBV28 once TGTGCCAGCAGTGCCGGGAGCTCAGCTTTCTTT CASSAGSSAFF
TRBJ2-1 TRBD2 TRBV6-6 - TGTGCCACTCAGACTAGCGGGATTGACGATGAGCAGTTCTTC CATQTSGIDDEQFF
TRBJ2-3 - TRBV5-1 - TGCGCCAGCAGCCTGACGTTAGCGCTGGATACGCAGTATTTT CASSLTLALDTQYF
TRBJ2-1 - TRBV5-8 - TGTGCCAGCAGGGGAGACAGGTACAATGAGCAGTTCTTC CASRGDRYNEQFF
TRBJ2-3 - TRBV19 - TGTGCCAGTAGTATGTCGGGTAACACAGATACGCAGTATTTT CASSMSGNTDTQYF
TRBJ1-1 TRBD1 TRBV18 - TGTGCCAGCTCACCACAAGGGACAGGGATTGAAGCTTTCTTT CASSPQGTGIEAFF
TRBJ2-7 TRBD2 TRBV27 - TGTGCCAGCAGTTTATCTGGGACTAGCGGCTACGAGCAGTACTTC CASSLSGTSGYEQYF
TRBJ2-3 TRBD1 TRBV7-3 - TGTGCCAGCAGCTTGGACAGGGGGCGCATCGGCGATACGCAGTATTTT CASSLDRGRIGDTQYF
TRBJ2-3 TRBD2 TRBV5-4 - TGTGCCAGCAGCTTGACTAGCGGGGCCCGCACAGATACGCAGTATTTT CASSLTSGARTDTQYF
TRBJ2-5 - TRBV5-6 - TGTGCCAGCAGCCACCGGGAACAAGAGACCCAGTACTTC CASSHREQETQYF
TRBJ2-7 TRBD2 TRBV9 once TGTGCCAGCAGCGTCTCTCGGGGCGGGAGCTCCTACGAGCAGTACTTC CASSVSRGGSSYEQYF
TRBJ1-1 - TRBV30 - TGTGCCTGGAGCCCGGACAGGAACACTGAAGCTTTCTTT CAWSPDRNTEAFF
TRBJ1-5 - TRBV6-6 - TGTGCCAGCACTTTGCAGGGGATCGGTCAGCCCCAGCATTTT CASTLQGIGQPQHF
TRBJ2-1 - TRBV5-1 - TGCGCCAGCAGCCCGGCGGGATACCAACCCAATGAGCAGTTCTTC CASSPAGYQPNEQFF
TRBJ1-2 - TRBV19 - TGTGCCAGTAGTATCGCCAGGGGTGCGTCCGGCTACACCTTC CASSIARGASGYTF
TRBJ1-6 TRBD1 TRBV4-1 - TGCGCCAGCAGCCAAGCAACAGGGGTAAATTCACCCCTCCACTTT CASSQATGVNSPLHF
TRBJ2-1 - TRBV4-1 - TGCGCCAGCAGCCAAGATAGTGGTAATGTTAAATCCAATGAGCAGTTCTTC CASSQDSGNVKSNEQFF
TRBJ1-5 - TRBV30 - TGTGCCTGGAGTGGACAGAATCAGCCCCAGCATTTT CAWSGQNQPQHF
TRBJ2-2 - TRBV10-2 - TGCGCCAGCAGTGAAAGGAGCCCCGGGACCGGGGAGCTGTTTTTT CASSERSPGTGELFF
TRBJ2-1 TRBD2 TRBV9 - TGTGCCAGCAGCCCCCGAGGGCTAGCGGGATCCGATGAGCAGTTCTTC CASSPRGLAGSDEQFF
TRBJ2-3 TRBD2 TRBV4-1 once TGCGCCAGCAGCCAAGATAGCAGCGGGAGGGGGACAGATACGCAGTATTTT CASSQDSSGRGTDTQYF
TRBJ2-5 TRBD2 TRBV7-6 - TGTGCCAGCAGCCTAGCGGGAGCTCCCCAAGAGACCCAGTACTTC CASSLAGAPQETQYF
TRBJ1-6 - TRBV7-2 - TGTGCCAGCAGTTCTTTGCGGAATTCACCCCTCCACTTT CASSSLRNSPLHF
TRBJ2-1 - TRBV21-1 - TGTGCCAGCAAGACACAGGGTCTTGGCACTAGTCTGAGAGATGAGCAGTTCTTC CASKTQGLGTSLRDEQFF
TRBJ2-1 - TRBV5-1 few TGCGCCAGCAGCCCGGGGAATGAGCAGTTCTTC CASSPGNEQFF
TRBJ2-2 TRBD2 TRBV9 - TGTGCCAGCAGCGTTCTAGCGGGTACCGGGGAGCTGTTTTTT CASSVLAGTGELFF
TRBJ2-3 TRBD2 TRBV2 - TGTGCCAGCTGGGGGACTAGCGGGAGCACAGATACGCAGTATTTT CASWGTSGSTDTQYF
TRBJ2-2 TRBD2 TRBV10-3 - TGTGCCATCAACGGCCGGGGGGACACCGGGGAGCTGTTTTTT CAINGRGDTGELFF
TRBJ2-2 - TRBV5-4 - TGTGCCAGCAGCTTGGGGTGGACAGCTAACACCGGGGAGCTGTTTTTT CASSLGWTANTGELFF
TRBJ1-1 - TRBV4-2 few TGTGCCAGCAGCCAAGAAGGGGACACAGGGGAAGCTTTCTTT CASSQEGDTGEAFF
TRBJ2-5 TRBD1 TRBV2 - TGTGCCAGCAGCCCCGACAGGGTTCAAGAGACCCAGTACTTC CASSPDRVQETQYF
TRBJ2-1 TRBD2 TRBV18 - TGTGCCAGCTCACCGCTCCTAGCGGACAATGAGCAGTTCTTC CASSPLLADNEQFF